A single sample gave rise to the 10 T cell receptor beta chains below, sequenced in a study of blood T cell repertoires in COVID-19. The data were produced by immunoSEQ multiplex PCR, yet TCRdb's version contains in-frame clones alone and is incomplete. There are some 200,000 clones in the sample; 65% to 90% occur only once, and 3.5% to 4.5% lies in the top ten. Specimen: peripheral blood. The receptors were gathered from a man aged 50 to 59 with acute or convalescent COVID-19.

The J gene is TRBJ1-3, the V gene TRBV7-9; D gene ambiguous. The length of the CDR3 is 14 residues. Germline-derived CDR1 and CDR2 are SEHNR and FQNEAQ (reference sequence). Trimming cost V 5 bases and J 0 bases, with 8 bases left between them. CDR3 sequence: CASSPRVSGNTIYF. The CDR3, as DNA: TGTGCCAGCAGCCCCCGGGTCTCTGGAAACACCATATATTTT.

The chain joins TRBV6-6 to TRBJ2-7; D unclear. CDR1 is MNHNY and CDR2 is SVGAGI in the germline V gene (reference sequence). The CDR3 is 15 amino acids. V dropped 2 bases and J dropped 1 base, with 12 bases sitting between them. The CDR3: CASSYAKVISYEQYF. CDR3 DNA sequence: TGTGCCAGCAGTTACGCGAAAGTAATATCCTACGAGCAGTACTTC.

The chain couples TRBV29-1 to TRBJ2-6; D possibly corresponds to TRBD1 (5 bases). CDR3 length equals 17 residues. Trimming took 7 bases from V and 0 from J, leaving 19 bases between them. Germline V gene lookup returns CDR1 SQVTM and CDR2 ANQGSEA. CDR3 in amino acids: CSARPQGASSGANVLTF. In nucleotides, the CDR3 is TGCAGCGCGAGGCCCCAAGGGGCTAGCTCTGGGGCCAACGTCCTGACTTTC.

The chain links TRBV10-3 to TRBJ1-2; no clear D. Between the trimmed V and J ends, which lost 4 bases and 3 bases, there was a span of 9 bases. Germline-derived CDR1 and CDR2 are ENHRY and SYGVKD. CDR3 length: 13 residues. In DNA form, the CDR3 reads TGTGCCATCAGTGGAGGGAACGACTATGGCTACACCTTC. Its protein is CAISGGNDYGYTF.

This rearrangement joins TRBV14 to TRBJ1-6, with TRBD1 matching 8 bases. Germline V gives CDR1 SGHDN, CDR2 FVKESK. The CDR3 loop spans 15 amino acids. The V gene end was trimmed by 4 bases and the J gene end by 5 bases; junction bases not matched to a gene: 4. The CDR3 is CASSLRTGHNSPLHF. CDR3 nucleotides: TGTGCCAGCAGCCTCCGGACAGGGCATAATTCACCCCTCCACTTT.

The rearrangement uses TRBV14 and TRBJ1-6; D gene ambiguous. The CDR3 length is 17 residues. Germline V lookup: CDR1 SGHDN, CDR2 FVKESK. Trimming took off 2 bases at V and 0 bases at J, with 11 bases between the two ends. The CDR3 region has the DNA TGTGCCAGCAGCCAATTTTCACTAAGCTCCTATAATTCACCCCTCCACTTT. Translation gives CASSQFSLSSYNSPLHF. The variable domain in full, completed from reference TRBV14 and TRBJ1-6, reads EAGVTQFPSHSVIEKGQTVTLRCDPISGHDNLYWYRRVMGKEIKFLLHFVKESKQDESGMPNNRFLAERTGGTYSTLKVQPAELEDSGVYFCASSQFSLSSYNSPLHFGNGTRLTVT.

This clone was counted once. V and J are TRBV5-1 and TRBJ2-7, with TRBD1 identical over 11 bases. Germline CDR1 and CDR2: SGHRS and YFSETQ. This CDR3 spans 15 amino acids. V lost 1 base, J lost 4 bases, and 4 bases stayed unmatched. CDR3 sequence reads: CASSLIGTGGYEQYF. In DNA form, the CDR3 reads TGCGCCAGCAGCTTGATCGGGACAGGGGGATACGAGCAGTACTTC.

The V gene is TRBV19, the J gene TRBJ1-6; 11 bases are a match to TRBD1. Germline V CDR1 and CDR2: LNHDA, SQIVND (reference sequence). Trimming at V came to 11 bases and at J to 4 bases, leaving 4 bases not matched to a gene. The CDR3 sequence is 14 residues long. CDR3 region: CAGGTGGYNSPLHF. The CDR3 bases are TGTGCCGGAGGGACAGGGGGTTATAATTCACCCCTCCACTTT.

The chain recombines TRBV7-6 with TRBJ2-2; no definite D call. Germline V gene data show CDR1 as SGHVS and CDR2 as FNYEAQ. The CDR3 runs to 14 residues. The V end lost 5 bases, the J end lost 4 bases, and 11 bases lay between the germline ends. The CDR3 sequence: CASSLRITTGELFF. The DNA for the CDR3 is TGTGCCAGCAGCCTGCGGATAACCACCGGGGAGCTGTTTTTT.

CDR3 bases: TGTGCCAGCAGTCCAAGCACAGATACGCAGTATTTT. The encoded protein is CASSPSTDTQYF. The chain is built from TRBV7-2 and TRBJ2-3; D is uncertain. Germline CDR1 reads SGHTA; CDR2 reads FQGNSA. The CDR3 is made up of 12 amino acids. With 6 bases removed from V and 0 bases from J, the gap between germline ends came to 4 bases.